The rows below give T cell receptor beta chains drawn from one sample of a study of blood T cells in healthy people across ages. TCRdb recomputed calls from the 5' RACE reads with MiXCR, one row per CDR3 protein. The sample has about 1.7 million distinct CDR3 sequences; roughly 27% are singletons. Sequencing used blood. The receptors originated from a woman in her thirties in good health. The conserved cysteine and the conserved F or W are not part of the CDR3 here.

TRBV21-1 ASNRGSYNEQF
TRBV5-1 ASSPDSNQPQH
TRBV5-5 ASAQGAQPSNEKLF
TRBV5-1 ASSLGPGMGDIQY
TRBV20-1 SARVRIPPYGYT
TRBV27 ASSSVAGGAYNEQF
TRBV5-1 ASSLLRGDYEQY
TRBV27 ASKEGANYGYT
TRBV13 ASSADSDNEQF
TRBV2 ASTKNSGNIQY
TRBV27 ASSPKAGGLRNEQF
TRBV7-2 ASSPRIGAHYGYT
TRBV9 ASSVATTANEKPF
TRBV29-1 SVERALAGNTGELF
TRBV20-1 SASGRPNTDTQY
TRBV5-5 ASSLSDSPLH
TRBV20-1 SALLGTSGANVLS
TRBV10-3 AIAYNSGGLREQY
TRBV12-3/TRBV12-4 ASSDGQFYEQY
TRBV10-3 AISRGGTAQETQF
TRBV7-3 ASSFKRGGPGELF
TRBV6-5 ASSPPPPIYEQF
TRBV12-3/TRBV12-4 ASSRTSGGALNIQY
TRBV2 ASTGGLEKLF
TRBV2 ASSDRRGPNEQF
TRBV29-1 SVGLPGNTIY
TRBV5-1 ASRGLLTNTGELF
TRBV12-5 ASGLSGGVGEQY
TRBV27 ASSLSLGGGEAF
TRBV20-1 SAQRTGSSYEQY
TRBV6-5 VSSNSNTEAF
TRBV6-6 ASSYSGANYEQY
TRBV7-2 ASTERGQGVYEQY
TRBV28 ASSSRTRVEWTQY
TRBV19 ASSTLTGGKNQPQH
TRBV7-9 ASSPTGLLAEQETQY
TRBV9 ASSEGGVGELF
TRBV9 ASSEWEGSGNEQF
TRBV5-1 ASSYGTGAISTEAF
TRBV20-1 SADTGESSEQY
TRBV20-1 SAARTILGETQY
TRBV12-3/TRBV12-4 ASSLRATGVGQPQH
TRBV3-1 ASSRGTTGLAARPYNEQF
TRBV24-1 ATSDGVYNEQF
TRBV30 AWRLAGVGEQF
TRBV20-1 SAIERRSSYEQY
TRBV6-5 ASTPVGETYNEQF
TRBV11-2 ASSLEGGAGGELF
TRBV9 ASSVDIQETQY
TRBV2 ASSDMSGANVLT
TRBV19 ASSIAFTTDTQY
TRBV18 ASSPKLYTGNQPQH
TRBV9 ASSSQVLPPYNEQF
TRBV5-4 ASSLVSRMNSPLH